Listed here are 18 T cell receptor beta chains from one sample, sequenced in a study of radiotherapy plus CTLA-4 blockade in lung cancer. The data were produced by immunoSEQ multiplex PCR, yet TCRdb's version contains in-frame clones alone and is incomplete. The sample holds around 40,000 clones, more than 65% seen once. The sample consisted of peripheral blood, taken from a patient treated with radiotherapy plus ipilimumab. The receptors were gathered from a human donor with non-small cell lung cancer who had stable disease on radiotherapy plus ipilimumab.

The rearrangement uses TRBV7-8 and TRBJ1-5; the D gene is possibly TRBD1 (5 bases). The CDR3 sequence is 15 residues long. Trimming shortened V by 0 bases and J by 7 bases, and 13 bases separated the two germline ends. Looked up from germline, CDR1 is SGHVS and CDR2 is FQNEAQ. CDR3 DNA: TGTGCCAGCAGCTTAGCGCAGGGAGGACGACAGCCCCAGCATTTT. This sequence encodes CASSLAQGGRQPQHF.

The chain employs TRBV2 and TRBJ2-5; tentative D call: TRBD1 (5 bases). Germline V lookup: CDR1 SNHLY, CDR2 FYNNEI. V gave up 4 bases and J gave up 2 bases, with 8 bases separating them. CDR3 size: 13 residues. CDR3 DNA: TGTGCCAGCAGTGGACAGCTACAAGAGACCCAGTACTTC. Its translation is CASSGQLQETQYF.

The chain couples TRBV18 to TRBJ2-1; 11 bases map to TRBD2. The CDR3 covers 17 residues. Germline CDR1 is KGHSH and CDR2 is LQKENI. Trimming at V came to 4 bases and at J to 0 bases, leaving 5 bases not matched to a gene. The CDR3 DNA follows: TGTGCCAGCTCACTACAAGGACTAGCGGGCTCCTACAATGAGCAGTTCTTC. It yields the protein CASSLQGLAGSYNEQFF.

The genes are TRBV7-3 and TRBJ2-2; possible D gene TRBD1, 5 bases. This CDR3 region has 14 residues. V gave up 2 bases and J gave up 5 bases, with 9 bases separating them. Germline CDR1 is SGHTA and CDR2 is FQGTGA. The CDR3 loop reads CASSLVAGTGELFF. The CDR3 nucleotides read TGTGCCAGCAGCTTAGTCGCAGGGACCGGGGAGCTGTTTTTT. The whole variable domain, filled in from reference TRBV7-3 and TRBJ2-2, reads GAGVSQTPSNKVTEKGKYVELRCDPISGHTALYWYRQSLGQGPEFLIYFQGTGAADDSGLPNDRFFAVRPEGSVSTLKIQRTERGDSAVYLCASSLVAGTGELFFGEGSRLTVL.

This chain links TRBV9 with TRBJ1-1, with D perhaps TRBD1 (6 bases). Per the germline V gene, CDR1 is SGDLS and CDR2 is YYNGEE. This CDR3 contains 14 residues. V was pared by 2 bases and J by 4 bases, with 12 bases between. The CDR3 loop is CASSVEMTGTEAFF. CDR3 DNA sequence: TGTGCCAGCAGCGTGGAGATGACAGGCACTGAAGCTTTCTTT.

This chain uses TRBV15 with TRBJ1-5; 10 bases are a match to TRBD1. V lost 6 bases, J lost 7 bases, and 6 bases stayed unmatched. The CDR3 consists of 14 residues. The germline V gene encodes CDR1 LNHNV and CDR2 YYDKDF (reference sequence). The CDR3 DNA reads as TGTGCCACCAGAAAGACAGGGGGCATACAGCCCCAGCATTTT. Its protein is CATRKTGGIQPQHF.

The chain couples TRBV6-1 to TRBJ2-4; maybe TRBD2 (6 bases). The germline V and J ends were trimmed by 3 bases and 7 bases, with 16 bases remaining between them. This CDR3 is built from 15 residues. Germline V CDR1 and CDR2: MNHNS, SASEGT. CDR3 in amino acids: CASSDGGALGNIQYF. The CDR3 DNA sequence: TGTGCCAGCAGTGACGGGGGAGCCCTCGGGAACATTCAGTACTTC.

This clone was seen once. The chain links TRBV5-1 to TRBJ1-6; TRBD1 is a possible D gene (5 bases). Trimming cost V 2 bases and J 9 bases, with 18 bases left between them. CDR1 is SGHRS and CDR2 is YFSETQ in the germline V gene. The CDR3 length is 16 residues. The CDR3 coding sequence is TGCGCCAGCAGCTTTGCAGGGTTGAATGCTTTTTCACCCCTCCACTTT. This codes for CASSFAGLNAFSPLHF. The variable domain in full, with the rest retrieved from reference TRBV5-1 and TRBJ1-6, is KAGVTQTPRYLIKTRGQQVTLSCSPISGHRSVSWYQQTPGQGLQFLFEYFSETQRNKGNFPGRFSGRQFSNSRSEMNVSTLELGDSALYLCASSFAGLNAFSPLHFGNGTRLTVT.

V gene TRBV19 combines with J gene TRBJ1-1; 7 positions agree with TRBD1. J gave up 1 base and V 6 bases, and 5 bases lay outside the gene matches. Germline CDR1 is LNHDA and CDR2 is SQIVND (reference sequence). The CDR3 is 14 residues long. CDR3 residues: CASRMGQPNTEAFF. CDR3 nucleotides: TGTGCCAGTAGGATGGGACAGCCGAACACTGAAGCTTTCTTT.

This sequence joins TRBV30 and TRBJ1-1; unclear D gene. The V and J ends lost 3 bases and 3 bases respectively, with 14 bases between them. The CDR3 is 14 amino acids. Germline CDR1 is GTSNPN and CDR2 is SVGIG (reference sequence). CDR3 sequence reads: CAWSGGFGHTEAFF. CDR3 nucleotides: TGTGCCTGGAGCGGTGGATTTGGGCACACTGAAGCTTTCTTT.

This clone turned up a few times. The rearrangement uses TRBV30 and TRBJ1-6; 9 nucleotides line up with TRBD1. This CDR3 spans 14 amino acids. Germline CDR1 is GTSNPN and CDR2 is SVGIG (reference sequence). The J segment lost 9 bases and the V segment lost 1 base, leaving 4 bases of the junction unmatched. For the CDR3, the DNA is TGTGCCTGGAGTGGGGGACAGGGTGGTTCACCCCTCCACTTT. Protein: CAWSGGQGGSPLHF.

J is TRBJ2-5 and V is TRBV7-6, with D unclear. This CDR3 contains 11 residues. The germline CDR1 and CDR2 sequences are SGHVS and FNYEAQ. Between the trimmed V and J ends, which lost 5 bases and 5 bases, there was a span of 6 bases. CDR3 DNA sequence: TGTGCCAGCAGCCCCGGGGAGACCCAGTACTTC. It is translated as CASSPGETQYF.

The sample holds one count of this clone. Here the CDR3 reads CASFGTGDYGYTF. The CDR3 nucleotides read TGTGCCAGCTTCGGGACAGGTGACTATGGCTACACCTTC. The V gene is TRBV6-6, the J gene TRBJ1-2, with TRBD1 identical over 8 bases. CDR3 size: 13 residues. The germline gives CDR1 MNHNY, CDR2 SVGAGI (reference sequence). J was trimmed by 3 bases and V by 8 bases; bases with no gene match: 5.

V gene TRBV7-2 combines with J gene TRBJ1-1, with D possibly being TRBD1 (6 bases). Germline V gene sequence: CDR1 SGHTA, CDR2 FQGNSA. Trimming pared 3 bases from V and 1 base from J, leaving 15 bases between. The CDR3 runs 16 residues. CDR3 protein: CASSFPGPQGNTEAFF. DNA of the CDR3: TGTGCCAGCAGCTTTCCGGGTCCACAGGGGAACACTGAAGCTTTCTTT.

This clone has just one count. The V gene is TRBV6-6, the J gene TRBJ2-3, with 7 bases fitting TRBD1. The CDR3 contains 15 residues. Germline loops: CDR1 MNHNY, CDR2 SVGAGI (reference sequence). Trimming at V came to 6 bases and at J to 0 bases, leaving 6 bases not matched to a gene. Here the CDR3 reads CASSLGQTSTDTQYF. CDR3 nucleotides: TGTGCCAGCAGCCTGGGACAGACTAGCACAGATACGCAGTATTTT.

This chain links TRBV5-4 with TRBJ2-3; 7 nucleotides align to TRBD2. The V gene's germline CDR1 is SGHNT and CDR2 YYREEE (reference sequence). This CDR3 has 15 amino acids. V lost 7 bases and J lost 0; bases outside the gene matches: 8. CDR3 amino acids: CASLVGGKSTDTQYF. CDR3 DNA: TGTGCCAGCCTCGTGGGGGGGAAAAGCACAGATACGCAGTATTTT.

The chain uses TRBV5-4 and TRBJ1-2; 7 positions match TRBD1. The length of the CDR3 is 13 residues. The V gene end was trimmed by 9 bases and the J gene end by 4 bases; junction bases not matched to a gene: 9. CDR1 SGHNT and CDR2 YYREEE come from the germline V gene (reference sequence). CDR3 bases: TGTGCCAACCATCGACAGGGCGGCTATGGCTACACCTTC. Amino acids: CANHRQGGYGYTF.

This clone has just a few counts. Here the CDR3 reads CASSFRQAYGYTF. CDR3 coding DNA: TGTGCCAGCAGTTTCAGACAGGCCTATGGCTACACCTTC. The V and J genes are TRBV27 and TRBJ1-2, with D possibly TRBD1 on 6 matching bases. Germline lookup yields CDR1 MNHEY and CDR2 SMNVEV (reference sequence). This CDR3 region has 13 residues. The V gene lost 3 bases and the J gene lost 4 bases, with 9 bases spanning the gap.